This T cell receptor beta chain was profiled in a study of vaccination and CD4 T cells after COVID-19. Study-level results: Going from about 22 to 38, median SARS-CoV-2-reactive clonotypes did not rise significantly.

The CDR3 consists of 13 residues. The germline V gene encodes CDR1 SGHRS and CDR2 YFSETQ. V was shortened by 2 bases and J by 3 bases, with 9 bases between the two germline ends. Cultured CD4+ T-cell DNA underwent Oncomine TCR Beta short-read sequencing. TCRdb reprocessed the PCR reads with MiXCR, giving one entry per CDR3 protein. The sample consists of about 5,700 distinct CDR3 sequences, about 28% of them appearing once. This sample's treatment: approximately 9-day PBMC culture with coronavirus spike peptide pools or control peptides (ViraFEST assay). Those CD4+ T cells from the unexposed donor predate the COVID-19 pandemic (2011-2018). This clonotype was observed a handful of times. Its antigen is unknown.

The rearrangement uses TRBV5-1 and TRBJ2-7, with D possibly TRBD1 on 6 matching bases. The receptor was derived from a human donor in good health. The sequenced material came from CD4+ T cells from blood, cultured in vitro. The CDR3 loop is CASSFGQIYEQYF. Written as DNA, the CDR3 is TGCGCCAGCAGCTTTGGACAGATCTACGAGCAGTACTTC.